This T cell receptor (beta chain) was documented in a study of a mutant IDH1 vaccine in newly diagnosed glioma. Study-level background: Each patient was administered eight vaccinations, scheduled in weeks 1, 3, 5, 7, 11, 15, 19 and 23. Most patients had received both radiotherapy and temozolomide, the prior options being radiotherapy, temozolomide, or both. The study's findings and limits: Shifts in the top peripheral T cell clonotypes seemed unrelated to pseudoprogression.

Germline trimming cut 7 bases from V and 5 bases from J; bases unmatched to any gene: 7. Germline lookup yields CDR1 PRHDT and CDR2 FYEKMQ (reference sequence). The CDR3 sequence is 14 residues long. Described time point: week 23, last vaccination. The vaccine gave 300 ug of a 20-mer mutant IDH1 peptide subcutaneously per dose. As concerns this clone: The antigen is unknown.

The protocol was immunoSEQ multiplex PCR, while the TCRdb copy is restricted to in-frame clones and leaves out a portion. Seen here are approximately 81,000 clones, 85% observed once, and the top ten hold about 2.2%. Source: PBMCs, taken from a glioma patient whose treatment included an IDH1 peptide vaccine. This TCR came from a man younger than 40 with glioma. Some clones in this sample may be carry-over from other donors' samples. The chain recombines TRBV13 with TRBJ2-1, with TRBD1 matching over 8 bases. The CDR3 protein is CASTLGQVDNEQFF. The CDR3 DNA reads TGTGCCAGCACCTTGGGACAGGTTGACAATGAGCAGTTCTTC.